This T cell receptor beta chain was found in a study of PD-1 blockade in classical Hodgkin lymphoma. Study outcomes and limitations: Complete responders matched newly diagnosed patients in baseline diversity. Baseline TCR diversity was reportedly lower in newly diagnosed patients than in healthy donors. It was reported as lower still in relapsed/refractory patients. A significant rise in TCR diversity by C4D1 was seen for CD4+ but not CD8+ cells.

Time point reported: cycle 4 day 1 (C4D1), after more than 5 weeks of nivolumab. Relapse was seen in all patients after autologous stem cell transplantation, and brentuximab vedotin exposure was variable. Complete response, partial response or progressive disease was recorded as best response. The method was immunoSEQ multiplex PCR; TCRdb's version includes in-frame clones alone and lacks a portion of them. Here the sample spans 30,000 to 50,000 clones, just over 75% being singletons. Germline loops: CDR1 KGHSH, CDR2 LQKENI. CDR3 length equals 14 residues. The junction had 4 bases not matched to a gene; V was cut back by 3 bases and J by 3 bases. The count of this clone is one. Its antigen is as yet unknown.

V and J are TRBV18 and TRBJ1-2, with 7 bases fitting TRBD1. The sample in question was peripheral blood mononuclear cells (PBMCs), obtained before the fourth cycle of nivolumab. The TCR was taken from a human donor with classical Hodgkin lymphoma. CDR3 region: CASSPLGTDYGYTF. CDR3 bases: TGTGCCAGCTCACCCCTCGGGACAGACTATGGCTACACCTTC.